Included here is one T cell receptor beta chain sequence, with context. This sample was included in a study of glioma-infiltrating T cells after dendritic cell vaccination. Documented time point: after dendritic cell vaccination, including at tumor progression/relapse. Before vaccination, two weeks after the third vaccination, and at progression, PBMC were collected. Data came from immunoSEQ multiplex PCR; TCRdb stores just in-frame clones and leaves some out. The table shows 50,000 to 75,000 clones, with over 75% occurring only once. CDR3 size: 15 residues. CDR1 and CDR2 (germline): ENHRY, SYGVKD. V lost 3 bases to trimming and J lost 2 bases, with 14 bases between them.

This sample comprised blood, obtained after dendritic cell vaccination. The V gene is TRBV10-3, the J gene TRBJ2-7; possible D gene TRBD1, 5 bases. This clonotype originated in a human donor with glioblastoma. In DNA form, the CDR3 reads TGTGCCATCAGTGATGTCGACAGTCCCCCCTACGAGCAGTACTTC. Its protein product is CAISDVDSPPYEQYF.